This TCR beta chain was captured in a study of cytomegalovirus exposure and HLA in healthy donors. As for the study in general: Prior work identified around 110 million unique TCR beta sequences in some 180 million T cells. Study conclusions and caveats: With later analysis, a missense DCLRE1C variant became linked to TCR beta V- and J-gene trimming. TCR beta chains numbering approximately 150 were designated cytomegalovirus-associated. High specificity and sensitivity for cytomegalovirus status were reported for the classifier.

Primers: 60 Vbeta forward and 13 Jbeta reverse. Some clones are missing from TCRdb's copy, which holds only in-frame ones; the method was immunoSEQ multiplex PCR. Seen here are about 130,000 clones, about 80% observed once, and the top ten hold about 2.9%. Concerning this clone itself: The target antigen is unknown.

CDR1 is MNHEY and CDR2 is SMNVEV in the germline V gene (reference sequence). Trimming removed 6 bases at V and 0 bases at J, with 17 bases between. The CDR3 has 17 amino acids. Sequenced: PBMCs. The rearrangement links TRBV27 to TRBJ1-4, with D possibly matching TRBD1 (5 bases). This sequence was found in a boy younger than 10 in good health and CMV-seronegative. CDR3 nucleotides: TGTGCCAGCAGCCTCAGGGTAGTCCCTACAACTAATGAAAAACTGTTTTTT. Amino acid sequence: CASSLRVVPTTNEKLFF.